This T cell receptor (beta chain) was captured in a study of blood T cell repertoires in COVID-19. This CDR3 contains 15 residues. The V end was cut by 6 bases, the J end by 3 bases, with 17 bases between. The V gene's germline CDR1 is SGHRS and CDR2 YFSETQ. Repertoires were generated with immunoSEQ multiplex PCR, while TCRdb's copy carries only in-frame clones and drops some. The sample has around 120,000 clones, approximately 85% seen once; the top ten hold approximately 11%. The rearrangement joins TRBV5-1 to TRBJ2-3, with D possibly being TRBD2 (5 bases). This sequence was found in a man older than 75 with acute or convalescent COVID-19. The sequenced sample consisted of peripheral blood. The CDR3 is CASKLSAVATDTQYF. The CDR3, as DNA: TGCGCCAGCAAACTTAGCGCGGTGGCAACAGATACGCAGTATTTT.